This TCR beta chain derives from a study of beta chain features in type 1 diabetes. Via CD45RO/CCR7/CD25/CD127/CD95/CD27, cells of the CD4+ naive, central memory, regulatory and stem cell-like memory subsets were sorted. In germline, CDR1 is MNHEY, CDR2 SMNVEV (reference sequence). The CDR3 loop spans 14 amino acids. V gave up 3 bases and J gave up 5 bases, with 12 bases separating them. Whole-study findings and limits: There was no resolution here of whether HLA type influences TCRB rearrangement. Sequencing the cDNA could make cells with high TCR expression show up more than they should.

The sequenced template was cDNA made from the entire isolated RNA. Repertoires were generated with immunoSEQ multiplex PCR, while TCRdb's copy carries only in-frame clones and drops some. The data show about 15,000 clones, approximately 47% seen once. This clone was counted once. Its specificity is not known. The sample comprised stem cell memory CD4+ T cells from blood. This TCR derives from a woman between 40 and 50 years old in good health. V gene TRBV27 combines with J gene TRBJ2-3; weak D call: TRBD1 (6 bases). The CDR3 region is CASSFGRGGDTQYF. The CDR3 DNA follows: TGTGCCAGCAGTTTTGGTCGAGGGGGAGATACGCAGTATTTT.